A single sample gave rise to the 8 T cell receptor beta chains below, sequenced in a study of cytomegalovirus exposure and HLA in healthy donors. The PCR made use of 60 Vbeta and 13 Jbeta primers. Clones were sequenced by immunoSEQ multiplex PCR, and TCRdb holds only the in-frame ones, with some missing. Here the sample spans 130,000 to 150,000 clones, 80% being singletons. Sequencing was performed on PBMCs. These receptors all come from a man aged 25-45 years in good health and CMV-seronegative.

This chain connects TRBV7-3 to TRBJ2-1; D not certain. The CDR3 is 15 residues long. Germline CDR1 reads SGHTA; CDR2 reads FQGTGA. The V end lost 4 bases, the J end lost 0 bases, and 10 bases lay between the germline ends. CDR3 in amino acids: CASSSDSSSYNEQFF. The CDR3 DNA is TGTGCCAGCAGCTCCGACTCGAGCTCCTACAATGAGCAGTTCTTC.

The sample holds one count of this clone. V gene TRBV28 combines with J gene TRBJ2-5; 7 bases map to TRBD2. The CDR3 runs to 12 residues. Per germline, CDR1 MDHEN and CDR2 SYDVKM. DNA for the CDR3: TGTGTTACTGGGGGGGACCAAGAGACCCAGTACTTC. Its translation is CVTGGDQETQYF.

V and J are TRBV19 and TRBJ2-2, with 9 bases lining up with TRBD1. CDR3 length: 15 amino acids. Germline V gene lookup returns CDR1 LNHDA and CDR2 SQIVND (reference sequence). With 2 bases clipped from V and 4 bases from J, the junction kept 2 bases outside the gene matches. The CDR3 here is CASSIWDRVTGELFF. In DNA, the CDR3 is TGTGCCAGTAGTATATGGGACAGGGTCACCGGGGAGCTGTTTTTT.

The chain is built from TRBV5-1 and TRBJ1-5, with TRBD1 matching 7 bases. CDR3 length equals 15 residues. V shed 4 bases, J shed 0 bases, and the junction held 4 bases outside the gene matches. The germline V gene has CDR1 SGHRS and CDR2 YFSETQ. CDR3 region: CASSLGTASNQPQHF. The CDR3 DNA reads TGCGCCAGCAGCCTAGGGACAGCTAGCAATCAGCCCCAGCATTTT.

The CDR3 region is CASSVSGGLGYEQFF. The CDR3 DNA reads as TGTGCCAGCAGCGTGTCCGGGGGGCTTGGCTATGAGCAGTTCTTC. V gene TRBV9 combines with J gene TRBJ2-1; tentatively, D is TRBD2 (7 bases). CDR3 size: 15 residues. Trimming took off 2 bases at V and 8 bases at J, with 17 bases between the two ends. Germline CDR1 reads SGDLS; CDR2 reads YYNGEE.

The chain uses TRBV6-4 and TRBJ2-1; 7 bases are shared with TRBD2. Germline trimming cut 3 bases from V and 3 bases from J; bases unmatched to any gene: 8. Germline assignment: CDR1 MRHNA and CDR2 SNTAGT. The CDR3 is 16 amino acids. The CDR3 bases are TGTGCCAGCAGTGAGGTAGCGGGTCATGGCTACAATGAGCAGTTCTTC. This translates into CASSEVAGHGYNEQFF.

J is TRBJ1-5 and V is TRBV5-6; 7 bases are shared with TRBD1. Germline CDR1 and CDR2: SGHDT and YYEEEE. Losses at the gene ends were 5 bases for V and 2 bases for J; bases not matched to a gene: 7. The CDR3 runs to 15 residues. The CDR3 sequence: CASRYHRGGNQPQHF. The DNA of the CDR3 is TGTGCCAGCAGGTATCACAGGGGAGGCAATCAGCCCCAGCATTTT.

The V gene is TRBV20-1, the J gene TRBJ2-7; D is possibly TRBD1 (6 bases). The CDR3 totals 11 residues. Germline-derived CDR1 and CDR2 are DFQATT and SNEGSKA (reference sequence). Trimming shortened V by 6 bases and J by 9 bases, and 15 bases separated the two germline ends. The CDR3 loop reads CSARGRQVQYF. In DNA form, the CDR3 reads TGCAGTGCCCGAGGAAGACAGGTGCAGTACTTC.